These 25 T cell receptor beta chains were all obtained from the same sample, sequenced in a study of early T cells in non-severe SARS-CoV-2 infection. TCRdb fed the 5' RACE reads into MiXCR, producing one record per CDR3 protein. The sample consists of 50,000 to 65,000 distinct CDR3 sequences, more than 15% of them appearing once. The sequenced sample was whole blood, obtained at baseline. The receptors shown here come from an adult who was a healthcare worker with PCR-confirmed SARS-CoV-2 infection or an uninfected control (not recorded which).

The V and J genes are TRBV2 and TRBJ1-2; D gene ambiguous. This CDR3 is built from 15 residues. The germline gives CDR1 SNHLY, CDR2 FYNNEI. Trimming took 4 bases from V and 0 from J, leaving 12 bases between them. In nucleotides, the CDR3 is TGTGCCAGCAGTGCGTTAGCAGACTCTAACTATGGCTACACCTTC. Translation: CASSALADSNYGYTF.

This clonotype was seen only once. V and J are TRBV7-2 and TRBJ2-6; the D is unclear. Germline-derived CDR1 and CDR2 are SGHTA and FQGNSA. V was cut by 8 bases and J by 0 bases, with 2 bases left in between. The CDR3 runs to 12 residues. The CDR3 here is CASLSGANVLTF. The CDR3 DNA reads as TGTGCCAGCCTCTCTGGGGCCAACGTCCTGACTTTC.

This chain connects TRBV3-1 to TRBJ1-3; 8 bases fit TRBD1. Germline V gene data show CDR1 as LGHDT and CDR2 as YNNKEL (reference sequence). The junction had 6 bases not matched to a gene; V was cut back by 1 base and J by 1 base. The CDR3 consists of 17 residues. CDR3 DNA sequence: TGTGCCAGCAGCCAAGTGTCCCAGGGGGCTTCTGGAAACACCATATATTTT. Residues: CASSQVSQGASGNTIYF.

This clonotype was seen many times. The CDR3 region is CASRDTGNGSPLHF. Here the CDR3 DNA reads TGTGCCAGCAGGGATACAGGGAATGGATCACCCCTCCACTTT. The rearrangement joins TRBV3-1 to TRBJ1-6, with D possibly TRBD1 on 6 matching bases. Germline lookup yields CDR1 LGHDT and CDR2 YNNKEL (reference sequence). Between the trimmed V and J ends, which lost 6 bases and 10 bases, there was a span of 16 bases. The CDR3 covers 14 residues.

This clonotype has only a few counts. The V and J genes are TRBV9 and TRBJ2-5, with 10 nucleotides matching TRBD1. This CDR3 has 14 residues. Germline V gene data show CDR1 as SGDLS and CDR2 as YYNGEE. V dropped 2 bases and J dropped 5; count of bases not matched to a gene: 3. In nucleotides, the CDR3 is TGTGCCAGCAGCGTGGGGACAGGGGACGAGACCCAGTACTTC. Protein product: CASSVGTGDETQYF.

The V gene is TRBV12-3 or TRBV12-4, the J gene TRBJ1-2, with 7 nucleotides matching TRBD1. Germline trimming cut 4 bases from V and 5 bases from J; bases unmatched to any gene: 4. The CDR3 is 13 residues long. DNA of the CDR3: TGTGCCAGCAGTTCTACAGGGGATTATGGCTACACCTTC. It codes for CASSSTGDYGYTF.

This clonotype was observed many times. V is TRBV30 and J is TRBJ2-7; D unclear. Germline CDR1 reads GTSNPN; CDR2 reads SVGIG (reference sequence). With 0 bases removed from V and 6 bases from J, the gap between germline ends came to 9 bases. There are 12 residues in the CDR3. The CDR3 sequence: CAWSVGMREQYF. CDR3 DNA sequence: TGTGCCTGGAGTGTAGGAATGCGCGAGCAGTACTTC.

This clonotype turned up a few times. The CDR3 loop reads CASSESGQVYIQYF. For the CDR3, the DNA is TGTGCCAGCAGTGAGAGTGGTCAGGTTTACATTCAGTACTTC. The gene calls are TRBV2 and TRBJ2-4; D gene unclear. From germline, CDR1 is SNHLY and CDR2 FYNNEI. V lost 3 bases to trimming and J lost 8 bases, with 14 bases between them. The CDR3 has 14 residues.

The V and J genes are TRBV3-1 and TRBJ2-7; 8 nucleotides match TRBD2. V shed 4 bases and J 0 bases; nucleotides not matched to a gene: 2. The CDR3 is 14 residues long. CDR1 and CDR2 (germline): LGHDT, YNNKEL (reference sequence). The CDR3 DNA reads TGTGCCAGCAGCCCCGGGACTAGCTCCTACGAGCAGTACTTC. This translates into CASSPGTSSYEQYF.

The rearrangement joins TRBV6-2 or TRBV6-3 to TRBJ1-2; D is ambiguous. CDR3 length equals 13 residues. Germline V lookup: CDR1 MNHEY, CDR2 SVGEGT. V was clipped by 6 bases and J by 2 bases, with 10 bases between them. The CDR3 nucleotides read TGTGCCAGCAGAGTGCGGGTGAACTATGGCTACACCTTC. It codes for CASRVRVNYGYTF.

Only a few counts were recorded for this clonotype. This sequence joins TRBV10-3 and TRBJ2-6; 10 bases fit TRBD1. This CDR3 spans 18 amino acids. Germline CDR1 and CDR2: ENHRY and SYGVKD. V gave up 4 bases and J gave up 1 base; unmatched junction bases: 7. The CDR3: CAISGTTGGASGANVLTF. CDR3 sequence (DNA): TGTGCCATCAGTGGGACGACAGGGGGCGCTTCTGGGGCCAACGTCCTGACTTTC.

This clonotype was picked up many times. The rearrangement links TRBV7-8 to TRBJ2-7, with 9 nucleotides matching TRBD2. The CDR3 is 15 residues long. CDR1 is SGHVS, CDR2 FQNEAQ, per germline. J lost 6 bases, V lost 2 bases, and 8 bases had no gene match. Here the CDR3 DNA reads TGTGCCAGCAGCTTAAGTAGCGGGAGTCCCTCCGAGCAGTACTTC. This encodes CASSLSSGSPSEQYF.

The sample holds a few counts of this clonotype. The chain uses TRBV19 and TRBJ2-4, with D perhaps matching TRBD2 (6 bases). The CDR3 covers 18 residues. V lost 7 bases to trimming and J lost 0 bases, with 22 bases between them. Germline CDR1 reads LNHDA; CDR2 reads SQIVND (reference sequence). CDR3 sequence reads: CASTDLRGTGLAKNIQYF. Written as DNA, the CDR3 is TGTGCCAGTACTGACTTGCGGGGAACGGGACTAGCCAAAAACATTCAGTACTTC.

This clonotype was seen more than once but under ten times. The J gene is TRBJ1-2, the V gene TRBV28; no definite D call. With 6 bases removed from V and 3 bases from J, the gap between germline ends came to 20 bases. This CDR3 has 16 amino acids. The germline V gene has CDR1 MDHEN and CDR2 SYDVKM. CDR3 bases: TGTGCCAGCAGACCACAAGTTGGACGGCTGGACTATGGCTACACCTTC. Translated, it gives CASRPQVGRLDYGYTF.

The chain joins TRBV10-2 to TRBJ2-5; D unclear. CDR1 and CDR2 (germline): WSHSY, SAAADI. The V end lost 0 bases, the J end lost 7 bases, and 12 bases lay between the germline ends. The CDR3 covers 14 residues. This CDR3 reads CASSESGIWRTQYF. Written as DNA, the CDR3 is TGCGCCAGCAGTGAGTCGGGGATTTGGCGGACCCAGTACTTC.

The rearrangement links TRBV7-2 to TRBJ2-1; D is unclear. The germline V and J ends were trimmed by 8 bases and 4 bases, with 9 bases remaining between them. The CDR3 has 12 residues. The germline V gene encodes CDR1 SGHTA and CDR2 FQGNSA. In DNA, the CDR3 is TGTGCCAGCGGGCCCCGGTACAATGAGCAGTTCTTC. Translation gives CASGPRYNEQFF.

The chain uses TRBV28 and TRBJ1-1; 7 bases match TRBD1. J lost 0 bases, V lost 8 bases, and 6 bases had no gene match. Looked up from germline, CDR1 is MDHEN and CDR2 is SYDVKM. The CDR3 has 14 amino acids. The DNA of the CDR3 is TGTGCCAGCTACCCGGGACAGATGAACACTGAAGCTTTCTTT. It translates to CASYPGQMNTEAFF.

The rearrangement joins TRBV5-5 to TRBJ1-5, with 8 bases matching TRBD1. V was clipped by 5 bases and J by 1 base; unmatched bases: 5. The CDR3 sequence is 15 residues long. The V gene's germline CDR1 is SGHKS and CDR2 YYEKEE (reference sequence). The CDR3 protein is CASRATGASNQPQHF. The CDR3 coding sequence is TGTGCCAGCAGGGCGACAGGGGCGAGCAATCAGCCCCAGCATTTT.

This clonotype appeared many times. The chain combines TRBV12-3 or TRBV12-4 with TRBJ2-3; D call uncertain. This CDR3 is built from 14 residues. Trimming shortened V by 7 bases and J by 0 bases, and 11 bases separated the two germline ends. The CDR3 sequence is CASTIFSSTDTQYF. In DNA, the CDR3 is TGTGCCAGCACCATATTTTCTAGCACAGATACGCAGTATTTT.

The sample holds many counts of this clonotype. The chain employs TRBV12-3 or TRBV12-4 and TRBJ1-6; no definite D call. This CDR3 has 11 amino acids. Trimming shortened V by 6 bases and J by 13 bases, and 10 bases separated the two germline ends. The CDR3 region is CASRRAGPLHF. CDR3 bases: TGTGCCAGCAGGCGAGCGGGGCCCCTCCACTTT.

The rearrangement joins TRBV2 to TRBJ1-5; a possible D gene is TRBD1 (6 bases). Germline loops: CDR1 SNHLY, CDR2 FYNNEI. The CDR3 runs to 13 residues. V lost 3 bases to trimming and J lost 5 bases, with 8 bases between them. CDR3 amino acids: CASSDGTHQPQHF. The CDR3 DNA follows: TGTGCCAGCAGTGACGGGACACATCAGCCCCAGCATTTT.

This clonotype has more than one count but fewer than ten. The chain joins TRBV29-1 to TRBJ2-3, with 7 bases identical to TRBD1. This CDR3 contains 16 residues. V was clipped by 4 bases and J by 3 bases; unmatched bases: 13. CDR1 and CDR2 (germline): SQVTM, ANQGSEA. This CDR3 is CSVAPRTGRGTDTQYF. In nucleotides, the CDR3 is TGCAGCGTTGCGCCACGGACAGGTCGGGGTACAGATACGCAGTATTTT.

This chain joins TRBV7-6 and TRBJ2-7; perhaps TRBD1 as D (5 bases). The CDR3 loop spans 14 amino acids. Germline lookup yields CDR1 SGHVS and CDR2 FNYEAQ. V was clipped by 5 bases and J by 3 bases, with 14 bases between them. The CDR3 nucleotides are TGTGCCAGCAGCACCCCCGACCAGGGCTACGAGCAGTACTTC. Amino acids: CASSTPDQGYEQYF.

This clonotype appeared many times. The genes are TRBV2 and TRBJ2-6; D gene uncertain. Germline V CDR1 and CDR2: SNHLY, FYNNEI. CDR3 size: 13 residues. The V and J ends lost 6 bases and 2 bases respectively, with 5 bases between them. As DNA, the CDR3 is TGTGCCAGCAGGGACCCTGGGGCCAACGTCCTGACTTTC. This codes for CASRDPGANVLTF.

The gene calls are TRBV5-6 and TRBJ1-1; unclear D gene. This CDR3 contains 13 residues. Germline V gives CDR1 SGHDT, CDR2 YYEEEE. Trimming removed 4 bases from V and 7 bases from J, with 14 bases in between. The CDR3 DNA sequence: TGTGCCAGCAGCACACCTTATAAGATTGAAGCTTTCTTT. Translating gives CASSTPYKIEAFF.